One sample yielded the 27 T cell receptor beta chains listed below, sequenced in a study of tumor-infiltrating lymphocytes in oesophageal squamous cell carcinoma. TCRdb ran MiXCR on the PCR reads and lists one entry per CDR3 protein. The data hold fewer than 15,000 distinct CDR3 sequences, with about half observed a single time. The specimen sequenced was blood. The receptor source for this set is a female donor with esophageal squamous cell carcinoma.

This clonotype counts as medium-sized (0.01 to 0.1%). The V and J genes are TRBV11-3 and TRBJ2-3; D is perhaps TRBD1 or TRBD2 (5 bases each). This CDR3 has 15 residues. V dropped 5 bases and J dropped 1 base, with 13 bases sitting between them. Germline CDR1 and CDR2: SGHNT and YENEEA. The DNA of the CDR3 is TGTGCCAGCAGCCGGCCCCAGGGAGGCACAGATACGCAGTATTTT. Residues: CASSRPQGGTDTQYF. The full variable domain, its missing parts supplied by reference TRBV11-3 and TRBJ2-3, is EAGVVQSPRYKIIEKKQPVAFWCNPISGHNTLYWYLQNLGQGPELLIRYENEEAVDDSQLPKDRFSAERLKGVDSTLKIQPAELGDSAVYLCASSRPQGGTDTQYFGPGTRLTVL.

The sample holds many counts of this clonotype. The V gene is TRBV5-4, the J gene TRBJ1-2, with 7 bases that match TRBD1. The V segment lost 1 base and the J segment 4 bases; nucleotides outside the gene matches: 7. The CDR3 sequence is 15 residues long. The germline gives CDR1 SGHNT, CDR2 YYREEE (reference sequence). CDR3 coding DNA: TGTGCCAGCAGCTTGCCAGACAGGGACATCTATGGCTACACCTTC. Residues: CASSLPDRDIYGYTF.

CDR3 region: CASSLVDLGRNEQFF. Here the CDR3 DNA reads TGTGCCAGCAGTTTAGTTGATCTAGGTAGGAATGAGCAGTTCTTC. V and J are TRBV12-3 or TRBV12-4 and TRBJ2-1; D uncertain. V lost 1 base, J lost 7 bases, and 14 bases lay in between. This CDR3 contains 15 residues.

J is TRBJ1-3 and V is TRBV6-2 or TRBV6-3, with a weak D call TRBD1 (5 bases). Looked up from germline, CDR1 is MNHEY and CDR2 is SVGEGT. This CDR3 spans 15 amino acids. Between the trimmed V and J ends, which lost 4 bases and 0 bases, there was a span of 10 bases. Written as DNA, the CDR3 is TGTGCCAGCAGTTCCCGACAGATCTCTGGAAACACCATATATTTT. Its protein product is CASSSRQISGNTIYF.

As DNA, the CDR3 is TGTGCCAGCAGCCCCTGGACTAGCGGGAGTTCAGATACGCAGTATTTT. Its translation is CASSPWTSGSSDTQYF. This rearrangement joins TRBV7-2 to TRBJ2-3, with TRBD2 matching over 13 bases. In germline, CDR1 is SGHTA, CDR2 FQGNSA. V shed 5 bases and J 4 bases; nucleotides not matched to a gene: 6. This CDR3 is 16 amino acids long.

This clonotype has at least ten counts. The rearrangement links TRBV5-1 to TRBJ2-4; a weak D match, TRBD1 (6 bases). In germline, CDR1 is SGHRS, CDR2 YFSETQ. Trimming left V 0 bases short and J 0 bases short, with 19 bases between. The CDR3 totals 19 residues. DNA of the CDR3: TGCGCCAGCAGCTTGGCAATAACTACAGGGACCCTAGCCAAAAACATTCAGTACTTC. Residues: CASSLAITTGTLAKNIQYF.

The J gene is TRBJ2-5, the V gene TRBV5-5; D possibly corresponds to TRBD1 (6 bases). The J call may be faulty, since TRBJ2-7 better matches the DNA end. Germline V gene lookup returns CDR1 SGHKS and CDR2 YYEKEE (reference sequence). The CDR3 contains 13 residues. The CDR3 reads CASKEDRTYEQYF. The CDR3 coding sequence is TGTGCCAGCAAGGAGGACAGAACTTACGAGCAGTACTTC.

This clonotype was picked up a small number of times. CDR3 DNA sequence: TGTGCCAGCAGTTTAGGTGGGACCCAAGAGACCCAGTACTTC. Protein: CASSLGGTQETQYF. The chain uses TRBV12-3 or TRBV12-4 and TRBJ2-5, with D tentatively TRBD1 or TRBD2 (5 bases each). This CDR3 has 14 amino acids. Trimming removed 1 base at V and 1 base at J, with 7 bases between.

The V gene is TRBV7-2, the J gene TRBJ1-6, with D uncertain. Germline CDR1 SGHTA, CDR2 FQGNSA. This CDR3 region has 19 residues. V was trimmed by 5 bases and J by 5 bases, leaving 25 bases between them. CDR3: CASSTYALAQLGNNSPLHF. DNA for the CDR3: TGTGCCAGCAGCACATACGCTCTGGCGCAGCTAGGCAATAATTCACCCCTCCACTTT. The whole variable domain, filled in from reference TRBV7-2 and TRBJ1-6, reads GAGVSQSPSNKVTEKGKDVELRCDPISGHTALYWYRQSLGQGLEFLIYFQGNSAPDKSGLPSDRFSAERTGGSVSTLTIQRTQQEDSAVYLCASSTYALAQLGNNSPLHFGNGTRLTVT.

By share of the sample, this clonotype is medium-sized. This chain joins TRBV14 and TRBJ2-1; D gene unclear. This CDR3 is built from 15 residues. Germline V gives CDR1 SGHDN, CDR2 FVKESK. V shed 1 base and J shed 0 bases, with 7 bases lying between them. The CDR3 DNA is TGTGCCAGCAGCCAAGGTACCAGCTCCTACAATGAGCAGTTCTTC. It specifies CASSQGTSSYNEQFF.

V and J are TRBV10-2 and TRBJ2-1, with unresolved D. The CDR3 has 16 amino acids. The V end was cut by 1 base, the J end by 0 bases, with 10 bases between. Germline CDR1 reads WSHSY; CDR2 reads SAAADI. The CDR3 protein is CASSELKDSSYNEQFF. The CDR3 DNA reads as TGCGCCAGCAGTGAGTTAAAGGATAGCTCCTACAATGAGCAGTTCTTC.

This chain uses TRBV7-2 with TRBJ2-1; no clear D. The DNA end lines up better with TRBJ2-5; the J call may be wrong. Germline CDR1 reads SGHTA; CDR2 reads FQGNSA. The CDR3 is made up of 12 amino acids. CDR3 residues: CASSAYQETQYF. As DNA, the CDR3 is TGTGCCAGCAGCGCGTACCAAGAGACCCAGTACTTC.

CDR3 in amino acids: CASSSPGGGGVHNEQFF. The CDR3, as DNA: TGTGCCAGCAGCTCCCCGGGGGGCGGGGGGGTCCACAATGAGCAGTTCTTC. The V gene is TRBV7-2, the J gene TRBJ2-5; the match to TRBD2 covers 9 bases. The closer fit of TRBJ2-1 to the DNA end suggests the J call may be wrong. This CDR3 comprises 17 residues. CDR1 SGHTA and CDR2 FQGNSA come from the germline V gene.

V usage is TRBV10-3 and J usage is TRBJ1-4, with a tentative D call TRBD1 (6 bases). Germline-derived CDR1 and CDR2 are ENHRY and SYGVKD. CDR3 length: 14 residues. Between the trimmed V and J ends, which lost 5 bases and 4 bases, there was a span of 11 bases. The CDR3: CAISPDSHNEKLFF. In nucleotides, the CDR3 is TGTGCCATCAGTCCGGACAGCCATAATGAAAAACTGTTTTTT.

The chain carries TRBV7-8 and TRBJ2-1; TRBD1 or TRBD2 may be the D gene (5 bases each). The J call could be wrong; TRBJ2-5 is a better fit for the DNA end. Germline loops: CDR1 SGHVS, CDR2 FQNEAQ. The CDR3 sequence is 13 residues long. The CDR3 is CASSLDKGRTQYF. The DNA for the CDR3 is TGTGCCAGCAGCTTAGATAAGGGGAGGACCCAGTACTTC.

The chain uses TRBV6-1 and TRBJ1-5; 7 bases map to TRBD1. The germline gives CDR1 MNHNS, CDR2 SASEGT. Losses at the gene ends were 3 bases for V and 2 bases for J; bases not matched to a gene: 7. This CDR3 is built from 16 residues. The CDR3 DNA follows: TGTGCCAGCAGTGAGGGACAGAGGAGTCGCAATCAGCCCCAGCATTTT. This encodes CASSEGQRSRNQPQHF.

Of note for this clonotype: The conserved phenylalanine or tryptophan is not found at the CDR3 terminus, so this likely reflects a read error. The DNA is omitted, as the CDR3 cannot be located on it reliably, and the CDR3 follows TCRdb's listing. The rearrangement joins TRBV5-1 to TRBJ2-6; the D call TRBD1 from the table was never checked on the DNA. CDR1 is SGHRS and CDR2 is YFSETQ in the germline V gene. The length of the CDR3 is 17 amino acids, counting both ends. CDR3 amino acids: CASSPGTGDKNIQYFGA.

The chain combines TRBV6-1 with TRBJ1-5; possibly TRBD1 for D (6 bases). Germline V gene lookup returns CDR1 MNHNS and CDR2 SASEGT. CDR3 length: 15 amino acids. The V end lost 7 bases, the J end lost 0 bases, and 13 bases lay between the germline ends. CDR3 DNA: TGTGCCAGCACCCTGGACAGCTATAGCAATCAGCCCCAGCATTTT. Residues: CASTLDSYSNQPQHF.

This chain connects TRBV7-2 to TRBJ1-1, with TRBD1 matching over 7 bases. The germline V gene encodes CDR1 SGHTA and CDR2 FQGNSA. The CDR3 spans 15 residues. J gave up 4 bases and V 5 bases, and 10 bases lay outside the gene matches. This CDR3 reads CASSPHRGVGTEAFF. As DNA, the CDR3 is TGTGCCAGCAGCCCCCACAGGGGCGTTGGCACTGAAGCTTTCTTT. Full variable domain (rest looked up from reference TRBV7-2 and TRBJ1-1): GAGVSQSPSNKVTEKGKDVELRCDPISGHTALYWYRQSLGQGLEFLIYFQGNSAPDKSGLPSDRFSAERTGGSVSTLTIQRTQQEDSAVYLCASSPHRGVGTEAFFGQGTRLTVV.

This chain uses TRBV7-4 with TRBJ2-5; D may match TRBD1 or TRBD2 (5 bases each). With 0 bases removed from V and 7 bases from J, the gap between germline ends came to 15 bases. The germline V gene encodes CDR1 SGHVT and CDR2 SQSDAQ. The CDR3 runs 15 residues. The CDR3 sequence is CASSLAFSTGGTQYF. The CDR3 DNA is TGTGCCAGCAGCTTAGCGTTTAGTACAGGAGGGACCCAGTACTTC.

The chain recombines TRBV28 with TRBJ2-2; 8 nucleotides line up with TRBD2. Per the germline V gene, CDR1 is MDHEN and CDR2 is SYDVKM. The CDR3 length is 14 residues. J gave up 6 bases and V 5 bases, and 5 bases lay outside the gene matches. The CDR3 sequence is CASSQTSAAGELFF. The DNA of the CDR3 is TGTGCCAGCAGTCAGACTAGCGCGGCCGGGGAGCTGTTTTTT.

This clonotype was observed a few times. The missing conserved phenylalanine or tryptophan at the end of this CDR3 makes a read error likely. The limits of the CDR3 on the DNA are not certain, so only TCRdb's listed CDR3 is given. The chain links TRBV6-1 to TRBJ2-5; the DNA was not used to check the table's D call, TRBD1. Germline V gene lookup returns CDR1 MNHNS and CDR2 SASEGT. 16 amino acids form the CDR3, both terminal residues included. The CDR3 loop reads CASRRGQGIYGYTFGS.

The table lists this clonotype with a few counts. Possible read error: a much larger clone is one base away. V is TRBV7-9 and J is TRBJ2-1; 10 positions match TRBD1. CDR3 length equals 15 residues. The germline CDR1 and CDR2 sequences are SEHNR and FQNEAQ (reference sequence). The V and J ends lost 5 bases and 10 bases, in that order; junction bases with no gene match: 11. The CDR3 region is CASSPGQGVVYEQFF. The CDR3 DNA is TGTGCCAGCAGCCCTGGACAGGGGGTCGTCTACGAGCAGTTCTTC.

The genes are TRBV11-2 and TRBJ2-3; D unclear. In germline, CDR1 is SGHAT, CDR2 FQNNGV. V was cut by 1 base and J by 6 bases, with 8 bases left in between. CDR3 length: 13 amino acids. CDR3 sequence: CASSLGFLDTQYF. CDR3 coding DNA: TGTGCCAGCAGCTTAGGTTTTCTTGATACGCAGTATTTT.

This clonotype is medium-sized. The CDR3 is CASSWGGYTGELFF. For the CDR3, the DNA is TGTGCCAGCAGCTGGGGGGGGTACACCGGGGAGCTGTTTTTT. J is TRBJ2-2 and V is TRBV12-3 or TRBV12-4, with 7 bases lining up with TRBD2. The length of the CDR3 is 14 residues. The V and J ends lost 6 bases and 3 bases, in that order; junction bases with no gene match: 4.

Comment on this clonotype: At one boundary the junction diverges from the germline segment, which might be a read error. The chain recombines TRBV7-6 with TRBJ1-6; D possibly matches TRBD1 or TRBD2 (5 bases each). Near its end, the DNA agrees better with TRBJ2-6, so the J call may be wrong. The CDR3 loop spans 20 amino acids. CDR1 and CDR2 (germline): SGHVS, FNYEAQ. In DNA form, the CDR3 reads TGTGCTAGCAGCTTAGAGGGTATGAAGGACACCCGGCCCTGGGCCAACGTCCTGACTTTC. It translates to CASSLEGMKDTRPWANVLTF.

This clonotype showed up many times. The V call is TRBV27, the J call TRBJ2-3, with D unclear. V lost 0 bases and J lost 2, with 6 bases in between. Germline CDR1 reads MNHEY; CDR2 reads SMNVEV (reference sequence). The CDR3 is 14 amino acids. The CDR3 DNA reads TGTGCCAGCAGTTTATCTCGGCTCACAGATACGCAGTATTTT. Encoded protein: CASSLSRLTDTQYF.